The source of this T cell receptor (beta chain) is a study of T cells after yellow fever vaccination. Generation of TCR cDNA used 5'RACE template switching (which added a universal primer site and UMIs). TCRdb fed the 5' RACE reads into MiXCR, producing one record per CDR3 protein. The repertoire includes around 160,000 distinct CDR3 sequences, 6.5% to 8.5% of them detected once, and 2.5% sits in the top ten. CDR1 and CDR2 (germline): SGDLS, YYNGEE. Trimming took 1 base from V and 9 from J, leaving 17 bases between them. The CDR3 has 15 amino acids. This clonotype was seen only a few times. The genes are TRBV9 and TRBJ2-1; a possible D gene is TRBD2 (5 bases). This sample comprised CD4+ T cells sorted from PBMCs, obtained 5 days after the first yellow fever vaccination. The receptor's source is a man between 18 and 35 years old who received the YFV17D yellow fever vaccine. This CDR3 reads CASSVPGSGWGEQFF. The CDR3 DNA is TGTGCCAGCAGCGTACCGGGCTCGGGGTGGGGTGAGCAGTTCTTC.